Below are 4 T cell receptor beta chains sequenced from a single sample in a study of cytomegalovirus exposure and HLA in healthy donors. A multiplex PCR was run with 60 Vbeta primers and 13 Jbeta primers. Sequenced by immunoSEQ multiplex PCR; TCRdb stores in-frame clones only, minus some. The table includes 150,000 to 200,000 clones, roughly four fifths detected once. The sequenced sample consisted of PBMCs. Receptor source: a middle-aged woman in good health and CMV-seronegative.

The CDR3 DNA sequence: TGTGCCAGCAGCCAACTAGCGGAAGGTTCCTACGAGCAGTACTTC. Protein product: CASSQLAEGSYEQYF. J is TRBJ2-7 and V is TRBV7-6, with 8 bases lining up with TRBD2. With 5 bases clipped from V and 1 base from J, the junction kept 7 bases outside the gene matches. CDR1 and CDR2 from the germline V gene are SGHVS and FNYEAQ. This CDR3 has 15 residues.

The CDR3 DNA reads as TGCGCCAGCAGCCAAGAAGGGACAGCCTCCTACGAGCAGTACTTC. It codes for CASSQEGTASYEQYF. This chain joins TRBV4-1 and TRBJ2-7; 7 bases are a match to TRBD1. CDR1 and CDR2 from the germline V gene are MGHRA and YSYEKL. Trimming removed 0 bases from V and 0 bases from J; junction bases left unmatched: 2. This CDR3 region has 15 residues.

The chain recombines TRBV5-6 with TRBJ1-3; 9 nucleotides align to TRBD1. Germline trimming cut 4 bases from V and 6 bases from J; bases unmatched to any gene: 8. The CDR3 spans 15 residues. The germline V gene has CDR1 SGHDT and CDR2 YYEEEE. CDR3 in amino acids: CASSRAGTGQNTIYF. The DNA of the CDR3 is TGTGCCAGCAGCCGGGCCGGGACAGGGCAAAACACCATATATTTT.

This sequence joins TRBV30 and TRBJ2-7; 7 bases are shared with TRBD1. The ends lost 1 base at V and 0 bases at J; junction bases unmatched: 9. In germline, CDR1 is GTSNPN, CDR2 SVGIG (reference sequence). CDR3 length: 16 residues. Written as DNA, the CDR3 is TGTGCCTGGAGTGGTAAGGGGGCCTCGAGCTCCTACGAGCAGTACTTC. This codes for CAWSGKGASSSYEQYF.